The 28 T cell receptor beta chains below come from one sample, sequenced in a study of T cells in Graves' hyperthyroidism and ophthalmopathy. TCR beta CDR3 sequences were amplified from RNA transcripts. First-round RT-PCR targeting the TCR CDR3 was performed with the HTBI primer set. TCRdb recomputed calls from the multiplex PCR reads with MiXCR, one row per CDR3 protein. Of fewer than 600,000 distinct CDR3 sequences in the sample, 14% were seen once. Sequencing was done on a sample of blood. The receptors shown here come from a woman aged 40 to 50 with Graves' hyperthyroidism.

The CDR3 protein is CSARALGIAEAFF. The CDR3 bases are TGCAGTGCTAGGGCCCTGGGGATAGCTGAAGCTTTCTTT. J is TRBJ1-1 and V is TRBV20-1; the D is unclear. The V gene's germline CDR1 is DFQATT and CDR2 SNEGSKA (reference sequence). The ends were cut back, 3 bases at V and 6 bases at J, with 14 bases in the middle. This CDR3 has 13 amino acids.

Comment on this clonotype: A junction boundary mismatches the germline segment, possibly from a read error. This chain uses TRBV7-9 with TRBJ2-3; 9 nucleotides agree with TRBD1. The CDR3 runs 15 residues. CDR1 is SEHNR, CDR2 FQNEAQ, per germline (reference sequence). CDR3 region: CASSSGQGATDAQYF. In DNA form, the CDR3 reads TGTGCCAGCAGCTCGGGACAGGGAGCAACAGATGCGCAGTATTTT.

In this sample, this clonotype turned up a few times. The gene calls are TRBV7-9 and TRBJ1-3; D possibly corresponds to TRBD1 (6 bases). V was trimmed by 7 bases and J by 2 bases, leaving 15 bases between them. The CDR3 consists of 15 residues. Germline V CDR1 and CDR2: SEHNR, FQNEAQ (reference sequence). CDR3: CASKSQGKTGNTIYF. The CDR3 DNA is TGTGCCAGCAAATCCCAGGGGAAGACTGGAAACACCATATATTTT.

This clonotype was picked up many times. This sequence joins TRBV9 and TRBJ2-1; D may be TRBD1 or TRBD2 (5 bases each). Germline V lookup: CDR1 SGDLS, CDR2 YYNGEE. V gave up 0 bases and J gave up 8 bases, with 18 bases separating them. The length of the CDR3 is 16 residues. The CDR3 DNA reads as TGTGCCAGCAGCGTAGCCCTTAGGGACCCACCCCATGAGCAGTTCTTC. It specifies CASSVALRDPPHEQFF.

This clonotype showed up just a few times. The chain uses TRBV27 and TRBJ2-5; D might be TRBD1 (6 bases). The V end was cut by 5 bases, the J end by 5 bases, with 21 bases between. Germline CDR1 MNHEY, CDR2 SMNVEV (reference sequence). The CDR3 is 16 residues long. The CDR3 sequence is CASSPIPSPQGETQYF. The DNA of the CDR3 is TGTGCCAGCAGTCCCATCCCAAGCCCCCAGGGGGAGACCCAGTACTTC.

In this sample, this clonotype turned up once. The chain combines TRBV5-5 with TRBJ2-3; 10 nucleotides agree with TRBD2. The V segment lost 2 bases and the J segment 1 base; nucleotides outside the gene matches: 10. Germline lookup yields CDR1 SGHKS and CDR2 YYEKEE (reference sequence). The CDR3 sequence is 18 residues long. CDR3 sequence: CASSFQISGRIGTDTQYF. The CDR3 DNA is TGTGCCAGCAGCTTTCAGATTAGCGGGAGGATTGGCACAGATACGCAGTATTTT.

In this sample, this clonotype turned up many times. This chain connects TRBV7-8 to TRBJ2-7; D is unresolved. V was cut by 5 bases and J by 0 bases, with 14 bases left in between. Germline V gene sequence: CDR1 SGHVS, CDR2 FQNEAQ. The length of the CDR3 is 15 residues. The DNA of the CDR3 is TGTGCCAGCAGCCCCCTACTATCTTCCTCCTACGAGCAGTACTTC. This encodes CASSPLLSSSYEQYF.

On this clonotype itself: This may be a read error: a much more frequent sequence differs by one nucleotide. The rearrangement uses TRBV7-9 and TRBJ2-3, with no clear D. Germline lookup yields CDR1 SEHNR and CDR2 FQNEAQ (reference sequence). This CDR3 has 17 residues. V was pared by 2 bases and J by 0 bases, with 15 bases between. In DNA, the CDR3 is TGTGCCAGCAGCTTATTCATGATCAGAACTAGCACAGATACGCAGTATTTT. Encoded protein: CASSLFMIRTSTDTQYF. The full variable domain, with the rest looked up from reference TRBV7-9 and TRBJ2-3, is DTGVSQNPRHKITKRGQNVTFRCDPISEHNRLYWYRQTLGQGPEFLTYFQNEAQLEKSRLLSDRFSAERPKGSFSTLEIQRTEQGDSAMYLCASSLFMIRTSTDTQYFGPGTRLTVL.

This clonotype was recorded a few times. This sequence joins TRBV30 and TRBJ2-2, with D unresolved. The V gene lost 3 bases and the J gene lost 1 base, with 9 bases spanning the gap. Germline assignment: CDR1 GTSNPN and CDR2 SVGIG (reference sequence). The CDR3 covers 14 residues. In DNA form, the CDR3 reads TGTGCCTGGAGGCTTGGTTTGAACACCGGGGAGCTGTTTTTT. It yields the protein CAWRLGLNTGELFF.

DNA for the CDR3: TGTGCCTCCCGGACTAGCGGGAGGGGGTACACCGGGGAGCTGTTTTTT. Protein sequence: CASRTSGRGYTGELFF. The chain has TRBV28 and TRBJ2-2; 15 bases line up with TRBD2. V shed 11 bases, J shed 3 bases, and the junction held 7 bases outside the gene matches. The CDR3 has 16 residues. CDR1 is MDHEN and CDR2 is SYDVKM in the germline V gene.

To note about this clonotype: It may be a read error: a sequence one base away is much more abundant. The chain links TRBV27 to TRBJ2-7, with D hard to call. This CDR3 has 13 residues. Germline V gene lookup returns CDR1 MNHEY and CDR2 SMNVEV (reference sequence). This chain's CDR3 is CASSFGVTYERYF. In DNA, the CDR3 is TGTGCCAGCAGTTTTGGGGTAACCTACGAGCGGTACTTC.

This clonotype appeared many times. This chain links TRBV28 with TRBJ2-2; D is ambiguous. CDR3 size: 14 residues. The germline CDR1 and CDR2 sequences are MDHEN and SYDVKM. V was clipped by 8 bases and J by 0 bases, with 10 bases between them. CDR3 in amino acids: CASRWAANTGELFF. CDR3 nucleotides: TGTGCCAGCCGCTGGGCAGCGAACACCGGGGAGCTGTTTTTT.

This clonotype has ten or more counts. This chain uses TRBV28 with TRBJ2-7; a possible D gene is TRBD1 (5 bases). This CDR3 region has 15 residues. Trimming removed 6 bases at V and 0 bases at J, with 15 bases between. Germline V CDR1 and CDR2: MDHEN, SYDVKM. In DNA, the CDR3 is TGTGCCAGCAGAATGGGGCAGGTGAGCTCCTACGAGCAGTACTTC. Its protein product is CASRMGQVSSYEQYF.

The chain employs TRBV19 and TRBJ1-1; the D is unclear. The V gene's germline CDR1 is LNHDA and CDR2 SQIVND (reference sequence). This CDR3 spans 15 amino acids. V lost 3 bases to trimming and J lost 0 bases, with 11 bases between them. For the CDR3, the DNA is TGTGCCAGTAGTATTTCTCCGGGCTTGAACACTGAAGCTTTCTTT. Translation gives CASSISPGLNTEAFF. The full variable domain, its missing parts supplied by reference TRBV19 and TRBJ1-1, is DGGITQSPKYLFRKEGQNVTLSCEQNLNHDAMYWYRQDPGQGLRLIYYSQIVNDFQKGDIAEGYSVSREKKESFPLTVTSAQKNPTAFYLCASSISPGLNTEAFFGQGTRLTVV.

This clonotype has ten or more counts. In DNA, the CDR3 is TGTGCCAGCAGCCAAGATGCGGGGTCCTACAATGAGCAGTTCTTC. Encoded protein: CASSQDAGSYNEQFF. This chain connects TRBV3-1 to TRBJ2-1, with D possibly matching TRBD2 (6 bases). Trimming left V 0 bases short and J 1 base short, with 7 bases between. The CDR3 is 15 amino acids. CDR1 is LGHDT and CDR2 is YNNKEL in the germline V gene (reference sequence).

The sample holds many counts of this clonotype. In DNA, the CDR3 is TGCAGTGCTAGAGATTTCGGGGGAGCCGGGGAGCTGTTTTTT. It encodes CSARDFGGAGELFF. The chain employs TRBV20-1 and TRBJ2-2, with TRBD2 as a possible D gene (6 bases). The CDR3 totals 14 residues. Trimming stripped 0 bases from V and 6 bases from J, with 11 bases between. CDR1 and CDR2 from the germline V gene are DFQATT and SNEGSKA (reference sequence).

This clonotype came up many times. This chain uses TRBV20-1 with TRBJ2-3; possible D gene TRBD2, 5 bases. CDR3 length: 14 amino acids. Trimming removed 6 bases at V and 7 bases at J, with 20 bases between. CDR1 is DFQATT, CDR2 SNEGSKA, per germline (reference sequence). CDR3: CSARVGVGGNTQYF. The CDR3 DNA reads TGCAGTGCCCGAGTCGGGGTCGGTGGGAATACGCAGTATTTT.

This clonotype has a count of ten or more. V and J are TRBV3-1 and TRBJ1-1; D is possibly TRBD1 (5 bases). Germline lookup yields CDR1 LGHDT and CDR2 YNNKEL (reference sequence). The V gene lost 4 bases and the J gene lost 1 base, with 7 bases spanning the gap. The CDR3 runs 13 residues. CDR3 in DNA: TGTGCCAGCAGCCGAAGGGGGAACACTGAAGCTTTCTTT. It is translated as CASSRRGNTEAFF. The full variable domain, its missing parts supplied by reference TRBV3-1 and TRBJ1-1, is DTAVSQTPKYLVTQMGNDKSIKCEQNLGHDTMYWYKQDSKKFLKIMFSYNNKELIINETVPNRFSPKSPDKAHLNLHINSLELGDSAVYFCASSRRGNTEAFFGQGTRLTVV.

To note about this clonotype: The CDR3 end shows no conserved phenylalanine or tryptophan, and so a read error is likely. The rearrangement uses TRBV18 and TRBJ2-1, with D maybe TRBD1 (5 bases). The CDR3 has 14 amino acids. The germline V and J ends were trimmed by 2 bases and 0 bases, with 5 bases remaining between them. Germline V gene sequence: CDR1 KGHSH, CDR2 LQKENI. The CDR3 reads CASSPDSSYNEQFL. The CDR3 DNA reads TGTGCCAGCTCACCAGACAGCTCCTACAATGAGCAGTTCCTC.

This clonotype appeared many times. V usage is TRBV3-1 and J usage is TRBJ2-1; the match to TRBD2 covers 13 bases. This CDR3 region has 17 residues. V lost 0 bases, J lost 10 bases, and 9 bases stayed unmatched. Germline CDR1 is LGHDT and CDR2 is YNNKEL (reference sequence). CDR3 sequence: CASSQDAGLAGVREQFF. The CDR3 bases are TGTGCCAGCAGCCAAGATGCCGGACTAGCGGGAGTCCGAGAGCAGTTCTTC.

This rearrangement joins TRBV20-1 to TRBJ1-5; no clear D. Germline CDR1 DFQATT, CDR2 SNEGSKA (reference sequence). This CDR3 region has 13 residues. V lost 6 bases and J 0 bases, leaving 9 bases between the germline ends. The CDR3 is CSAPPGSNQPQHF. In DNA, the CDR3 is TGCAGTGCCCCCCCGGGTAGCAATCAGCCCCAGCATTTT.

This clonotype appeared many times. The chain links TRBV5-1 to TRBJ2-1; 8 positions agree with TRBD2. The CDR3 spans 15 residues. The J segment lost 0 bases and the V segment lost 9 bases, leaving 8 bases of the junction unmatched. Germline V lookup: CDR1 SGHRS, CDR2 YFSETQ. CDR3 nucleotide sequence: TGCGCCACCAGAACTAGCGGTAGCTCCTACAATGAGCAGTTCTTC. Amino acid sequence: CATRTSGSSYNEQFF.

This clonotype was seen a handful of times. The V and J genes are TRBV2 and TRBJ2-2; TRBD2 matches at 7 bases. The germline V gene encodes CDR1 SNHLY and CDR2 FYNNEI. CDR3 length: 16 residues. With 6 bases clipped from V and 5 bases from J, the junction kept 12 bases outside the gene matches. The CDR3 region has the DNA TGTGCCAGCAGGGGAGGGGCTAGCGGTCGGACCGGGGAGCTGTTTTTT. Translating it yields CASRGGASGRTGELFF.

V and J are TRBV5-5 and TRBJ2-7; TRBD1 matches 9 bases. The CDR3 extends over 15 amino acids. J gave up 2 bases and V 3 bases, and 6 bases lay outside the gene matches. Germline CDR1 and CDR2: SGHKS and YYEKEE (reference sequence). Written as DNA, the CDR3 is TGTGCCAGCAGCTCCAGCAGGGACAGGGCCTACGAGCAGTACTTC. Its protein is CASSSSRDRAYEQYF.

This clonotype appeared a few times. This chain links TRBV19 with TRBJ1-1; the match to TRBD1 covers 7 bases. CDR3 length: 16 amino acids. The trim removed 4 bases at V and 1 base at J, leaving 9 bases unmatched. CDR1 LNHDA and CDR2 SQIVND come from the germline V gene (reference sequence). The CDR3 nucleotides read TGTGCCAGTAGTACCCCGGCAGGGGGTACGAACACTGAAGCTTTCTTT. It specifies CASSTPAGGTNTEAFF.

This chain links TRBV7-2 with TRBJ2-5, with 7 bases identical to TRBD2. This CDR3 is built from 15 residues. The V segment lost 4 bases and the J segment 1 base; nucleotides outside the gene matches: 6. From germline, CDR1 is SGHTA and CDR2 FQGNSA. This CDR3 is CASSSGRGVQETQYF. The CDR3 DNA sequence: TGTGCCAGCAGCTCCGGCCGGGGGGTCCAAGAGACCCAGTACTTC.

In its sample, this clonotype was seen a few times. The CDR3 nucleotides are TGTGCCAGCAGTGAATATAGGGGCAAGCAGTATTTT. Encoded protein: CASSEYRGKQYF. V and J are TRBV6-1 and TRBJ2-3, with D possibly matching TRBD1 (5 bases). Germline CDR1 reads MNHNS; CDR2 reads SASEGT. The CDR3 covers 12 residues. Trimming cost V 2 bases and J 11 bases, with 11 bases left between them.

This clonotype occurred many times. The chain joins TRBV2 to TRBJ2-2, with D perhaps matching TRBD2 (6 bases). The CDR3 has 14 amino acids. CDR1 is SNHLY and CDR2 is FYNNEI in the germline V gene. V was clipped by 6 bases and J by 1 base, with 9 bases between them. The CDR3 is CASRTRMNTGELFF. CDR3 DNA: TGTGCCAGCAGGACTAGAATGAACACCGGGGAGCTGTTTTTT.